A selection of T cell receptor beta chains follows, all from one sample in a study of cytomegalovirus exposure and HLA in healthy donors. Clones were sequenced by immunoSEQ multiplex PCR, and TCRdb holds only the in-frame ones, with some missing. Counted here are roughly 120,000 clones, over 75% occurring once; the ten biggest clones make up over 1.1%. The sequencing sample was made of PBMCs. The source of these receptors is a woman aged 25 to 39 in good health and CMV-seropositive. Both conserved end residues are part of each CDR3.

CASSQIPLMGADTQYF | TRBJ2-3 | TRBV4-2
CASSAQENTEAFF | TRBJ1-1 | TRBV7-9
CASERQLNEKLFF | TRBJ1-4 | TRBV21-1
CASSIGPRYEQYF | TRBJ2-7 | TRBV19
CASRRHSLSTNEKLFF | TRBJ1-4 | TRBV19
CATYGQTNTEAFF | TRBJ1-1 | TRBV18
CASSYAGQGGETQYF | TRBJ2-5 | TRBV7-2
CASSLALADYTGELFF | TRBJ2-2 | TRBV5-1
CASSSHTSGGPTHTQYF | TRBJ2-3 | TRBV9
CASKGVSEQYF | TRBJ2-7 | TRBV19
CASRSTQGSNQPQHF | TRBJ1-5 | TRBV6-5
CASSLAYNQPQHF | TRBJ1-5 | TRBV7-2
CASSQGREGVYEQYF | TRBJ2-7 | TRBV6-5
CASSDRDRFNEQFF | TRBJ2-1 | TRBV9
CASWDRFSGNTIYF | TRBJ1-3 | TRBV19
CASTNDRSYGYTF | TRBJ1-2 | TRBV6-5
CASSRQGPNTEAFF | TRBJ1-1 | TRBV10-2
CASTPSGVSTDTQYF | TRBJ2-3 | TRBV10-2